The source of this TCR beta chain is a study of control samples from healthy donors and cancer patients. Sequencing was performed with immunoSEQ multiplex PCR; in TCRdb, only in-frame clones are kept and a portion is missing. The sample has about 110,000 clones, 82% seen once. The receptor comes from a man aged 18 to 30 in good health. The sample consisted of blood.

The CDR3 region is CASSQGADSYEQYV. CDR3 nucleotides: TGCGCCAGCAGCCAAGGGGCCGACTCCTACGAGCAGTACGTC. J is TRBJ2-7 and V is TRBV4-1; D is unresolved. V was pared by 1 base and J by 0 bases, with 7 bases between. Germline CDR1 is MGHRA and CDR2 is YSYEKL. The CDR3 has 14 amino acids.